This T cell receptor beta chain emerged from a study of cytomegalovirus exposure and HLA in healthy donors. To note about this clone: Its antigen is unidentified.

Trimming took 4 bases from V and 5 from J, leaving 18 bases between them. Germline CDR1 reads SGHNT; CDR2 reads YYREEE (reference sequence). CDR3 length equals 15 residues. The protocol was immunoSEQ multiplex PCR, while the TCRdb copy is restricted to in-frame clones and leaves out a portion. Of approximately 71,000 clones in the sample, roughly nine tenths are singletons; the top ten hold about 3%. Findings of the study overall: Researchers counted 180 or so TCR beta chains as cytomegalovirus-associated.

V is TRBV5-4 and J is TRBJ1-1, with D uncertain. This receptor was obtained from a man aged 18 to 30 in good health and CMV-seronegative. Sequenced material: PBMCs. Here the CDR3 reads CASSPGWRVRTEAFF. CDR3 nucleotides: TGTGCCAGCAGCCCCGGCTGGAGGGTTAGGACTGAAGCTTTCTTT. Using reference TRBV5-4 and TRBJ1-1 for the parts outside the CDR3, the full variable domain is ETGVTQSPTHLIKTRGQQVTLRCSSQSGHNTVSWYQQALGQGPQFIFQYYREEENGRGNFPPRFSGLQFPNYSSELNVNALELDDSALYLCASSPGWRVRTEAFFGQGTRLTVV.